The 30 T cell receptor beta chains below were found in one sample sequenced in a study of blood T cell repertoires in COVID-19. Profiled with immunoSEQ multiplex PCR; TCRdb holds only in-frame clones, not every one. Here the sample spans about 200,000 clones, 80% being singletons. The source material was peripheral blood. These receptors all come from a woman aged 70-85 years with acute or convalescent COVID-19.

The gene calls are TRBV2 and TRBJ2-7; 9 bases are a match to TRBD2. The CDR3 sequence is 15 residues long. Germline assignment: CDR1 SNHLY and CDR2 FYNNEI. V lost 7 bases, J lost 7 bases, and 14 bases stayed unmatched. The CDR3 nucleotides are TGTGCCAGCACTAAAGTCGGGCGCGGGAGGGGTGAGCAGTACTTC. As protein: CASTKVGRGRGEQYF. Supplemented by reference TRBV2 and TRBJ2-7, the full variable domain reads EPEVTQTPSHQVTQMGQEVILRCVPISNHLYFYWYRQILGQKVEFLVSFYNNEISEKSEIFDDQFSVERPDGSNFTLKIRSTKLEDSAMYFCASTKVGRGRGEQYFGPGTRLTVT.

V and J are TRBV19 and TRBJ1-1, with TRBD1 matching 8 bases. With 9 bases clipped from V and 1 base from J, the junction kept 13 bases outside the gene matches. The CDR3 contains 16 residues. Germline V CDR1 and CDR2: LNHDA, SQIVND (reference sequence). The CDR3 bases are TGTGCCAGCGTATCTGCCCCCGGGACAGGGAACACTGAAGCTTTCTTT. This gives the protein CASVSAPGTGNTEAFF. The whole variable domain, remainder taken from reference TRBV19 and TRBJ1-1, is DGGITQSPKYLFRKEGQNVTLSCEQNLNHDAMYWYRQDPGQGLRLIYYSQIVNDFQKGDIAEGYSVSREKKESFPLTVTSAQKNPTAFYLCASVSAPGTGNTEAFFGQGTRLTVV.

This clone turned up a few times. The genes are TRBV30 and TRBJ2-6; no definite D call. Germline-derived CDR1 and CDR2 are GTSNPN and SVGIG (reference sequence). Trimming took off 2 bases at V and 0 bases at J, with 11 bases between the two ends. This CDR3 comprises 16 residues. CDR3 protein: CAWSKITVSGANVLTF. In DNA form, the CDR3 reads TGTGCCTGGAGTAAGATCACAGTCTCTGGGGCCAACGTCCTGACTTTC.

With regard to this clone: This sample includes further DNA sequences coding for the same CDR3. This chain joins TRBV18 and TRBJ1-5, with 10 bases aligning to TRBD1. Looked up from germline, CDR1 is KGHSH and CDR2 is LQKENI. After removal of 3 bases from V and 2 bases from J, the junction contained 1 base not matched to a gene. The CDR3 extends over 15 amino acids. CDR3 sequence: CASSPGTGGNQPQHF. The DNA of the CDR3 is TGTGCCAGCTCACCCGGGACAGGGGGCAATCAGCCCCAGCATTTT.

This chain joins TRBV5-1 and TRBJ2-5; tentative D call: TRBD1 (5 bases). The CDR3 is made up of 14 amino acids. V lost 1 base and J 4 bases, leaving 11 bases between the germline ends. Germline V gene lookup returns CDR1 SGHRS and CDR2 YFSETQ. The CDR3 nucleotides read TGCGCCAGCAGCTTGTGGCAGGGCGTAGAGACCCAGTACTTC. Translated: CASSLWQGVETQYF.

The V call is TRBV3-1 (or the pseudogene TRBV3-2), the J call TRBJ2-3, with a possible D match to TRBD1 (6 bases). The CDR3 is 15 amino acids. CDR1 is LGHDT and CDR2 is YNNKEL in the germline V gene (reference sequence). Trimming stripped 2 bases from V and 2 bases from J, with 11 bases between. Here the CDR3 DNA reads TGTGCCAGCAGCCAACAGGGGCTGAACACAGATACGCAGTATTTT. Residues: CASSQQGLNTDTQYF.

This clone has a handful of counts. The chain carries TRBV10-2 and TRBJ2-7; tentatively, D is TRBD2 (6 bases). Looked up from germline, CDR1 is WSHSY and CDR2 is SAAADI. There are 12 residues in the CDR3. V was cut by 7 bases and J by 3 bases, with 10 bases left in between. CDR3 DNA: TGCGCCAGCATGGACGGGAGCTACGAGCAGTACTTC. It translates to CASMDGSYEQYF.

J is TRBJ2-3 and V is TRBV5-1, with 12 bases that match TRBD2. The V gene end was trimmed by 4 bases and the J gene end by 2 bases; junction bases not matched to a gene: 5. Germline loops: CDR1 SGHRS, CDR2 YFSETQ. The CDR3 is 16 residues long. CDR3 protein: CASSNGLAGPTDTQYF. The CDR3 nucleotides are TGCGCCAGCAGCAACGGACTAGCGGGGCCCACAGATACGCAGTATTTT.

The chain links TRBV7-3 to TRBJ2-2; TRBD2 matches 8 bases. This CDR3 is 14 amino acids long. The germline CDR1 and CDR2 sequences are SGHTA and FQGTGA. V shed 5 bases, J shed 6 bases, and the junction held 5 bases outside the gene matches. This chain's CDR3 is CASSRSGSPGELFF. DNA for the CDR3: TGTGCCAGCAGCCGGAGCGGGAGTCCCGGGGAGCTGTTTTTT.

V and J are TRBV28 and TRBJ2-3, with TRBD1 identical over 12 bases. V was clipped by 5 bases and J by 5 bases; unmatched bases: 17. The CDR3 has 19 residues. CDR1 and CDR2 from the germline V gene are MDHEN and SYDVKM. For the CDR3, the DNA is TGTGCCAGCAGTCCCGGGACAGGGGGCTCGTCGGGAGGGCTAGATACGCAGTATTTT. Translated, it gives CASSPGTGGSSGGLDTQYF.

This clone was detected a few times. CDR3 in DNA: TGTGCCAGCAGTGACTCCCTCGGGGACACTGAAGCTTTCTTT. This translates into CASSDSLGDTEAFF. The rearrangement uses TRBV6-4 and TRBJ1-1; D ambiguous. CDR1 is MRHNA and CDR2 is SNTAGT in the germline V gene. CDR3 length equals 14 residues. V lost 0 bases and J lost 3, with 8 bases in between.

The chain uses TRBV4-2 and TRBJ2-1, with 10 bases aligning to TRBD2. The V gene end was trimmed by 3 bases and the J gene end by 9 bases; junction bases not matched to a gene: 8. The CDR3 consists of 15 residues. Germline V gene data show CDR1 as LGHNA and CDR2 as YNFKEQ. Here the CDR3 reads CASSQSSGSEGEQFF. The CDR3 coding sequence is TGTGCCAGCAGCCAGTCTAGCGGGAGTGAGGGTGAGCAGTTCTTC.

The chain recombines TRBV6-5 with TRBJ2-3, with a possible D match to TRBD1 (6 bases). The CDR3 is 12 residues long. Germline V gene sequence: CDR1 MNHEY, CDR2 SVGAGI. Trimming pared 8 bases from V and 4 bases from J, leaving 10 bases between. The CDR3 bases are TGTGCCAGCTCCAGGGGTGCAGATACGCAGTATTTT. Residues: CASSRGADTQYF.

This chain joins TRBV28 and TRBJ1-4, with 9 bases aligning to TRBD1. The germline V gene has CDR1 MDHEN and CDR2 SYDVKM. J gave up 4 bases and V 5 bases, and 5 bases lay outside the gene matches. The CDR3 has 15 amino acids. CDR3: CASSRTGDNNEKLFF. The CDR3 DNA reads TGTGCCAGCAGTCGGACAGGGGACAATAATGAAAAACTGTTTTTT.

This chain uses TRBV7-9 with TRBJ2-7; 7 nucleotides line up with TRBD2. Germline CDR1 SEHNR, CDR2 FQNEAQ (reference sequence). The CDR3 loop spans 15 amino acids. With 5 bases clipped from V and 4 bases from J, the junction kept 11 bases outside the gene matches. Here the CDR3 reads CASSPGLVLRYEQYF. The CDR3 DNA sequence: TGTGCCAGCAGCCCCGGACTAGTCTTACGGTACGAGCAGTACTTC.

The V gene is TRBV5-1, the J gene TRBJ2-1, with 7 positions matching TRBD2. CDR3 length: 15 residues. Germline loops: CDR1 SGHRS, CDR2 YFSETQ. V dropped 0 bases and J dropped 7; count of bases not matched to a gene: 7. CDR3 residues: CASSLGGSARNEQFF. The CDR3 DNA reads TGCGCCAGCAGCTTGGGCGGGAGCGCTCGAAATGAGCAGTTCTTC. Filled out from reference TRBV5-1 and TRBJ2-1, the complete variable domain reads KAGVTQTPRYLIKTRGQQVTLSCSPISGHRSVSWYQQTPGQGLQFLFEYFSETQRNKGNFPGRFSGRQFSNSRSEMNVSTLELGDSALYLCASSLGGSARNEQFFGPGTRLTVL.

The CDR3 is CASSLGTSGIVGEQYF. CDR3 nucleotides: TGTGCCAGCAGCTTGGGGACTAGCGGGATCGTCGGCGAGCAGTACTTC. The chain employs TRBV5-4 and TRBJ2-7; 12 bases are a match to TRBD2. Looked up from germline, CDR1 is SGHNT and CDR2 is YYREEE (reference sequence). The CDR3 has 16 amino acids. V lost 0 bases and J lost 6; bases outside the gene matches: 7. Full variable domain (outside the CDR3, taken from reference TRBV5-4 and TRBJ2-7): ETGVTQSPTHLIKTRGQQVTLRCSSQSGHNTVSWYQQALGQGPQFIFQYYREEENGRGNFPPRFSGLQFPNYSSELNVNALELDDSALYLCASSLGTSGIVGEQYFGPGTRLTVT.

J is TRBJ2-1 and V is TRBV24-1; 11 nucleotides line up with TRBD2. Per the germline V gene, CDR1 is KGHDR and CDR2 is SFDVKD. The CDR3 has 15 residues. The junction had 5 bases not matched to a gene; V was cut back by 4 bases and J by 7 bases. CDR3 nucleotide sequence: TGTGCCACCAGTGACACTAGCGGGAGTCGGAATGAGCAGTTCTTC. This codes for CATSDTSGSRNEQFF.

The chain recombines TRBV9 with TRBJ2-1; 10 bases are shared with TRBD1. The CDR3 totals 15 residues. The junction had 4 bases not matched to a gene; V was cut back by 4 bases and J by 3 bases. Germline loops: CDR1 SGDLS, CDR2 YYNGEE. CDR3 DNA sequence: TGTGCCAGCAGCCTGACAGGGGGCGGCTACAATGAGCAGTTCTTC. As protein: CASSLTGGGYNEQFF.

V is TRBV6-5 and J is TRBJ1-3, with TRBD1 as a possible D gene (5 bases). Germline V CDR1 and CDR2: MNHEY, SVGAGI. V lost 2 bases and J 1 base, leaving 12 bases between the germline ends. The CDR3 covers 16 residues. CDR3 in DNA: TGTGCCAGCAGTTACCGCGCTGGGGGGTCTGGAAACACCATATATTTT. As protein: CASSYRAGGSGNTIYF.

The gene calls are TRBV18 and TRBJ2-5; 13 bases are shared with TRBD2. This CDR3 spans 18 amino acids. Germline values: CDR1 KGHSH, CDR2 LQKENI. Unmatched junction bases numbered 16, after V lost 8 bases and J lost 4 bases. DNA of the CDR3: TGTGCCAGCACTCGGACTAGCGGGAGAGGACCCCTAGGAGAGACCCAGTACTTC. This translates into CASTRTSGRGPLGETQYF.

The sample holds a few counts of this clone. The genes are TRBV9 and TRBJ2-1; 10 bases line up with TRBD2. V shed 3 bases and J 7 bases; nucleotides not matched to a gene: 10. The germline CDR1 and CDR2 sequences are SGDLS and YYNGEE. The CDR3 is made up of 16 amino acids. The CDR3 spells CASSEEREGRRNEQFF. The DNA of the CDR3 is TGTGCCAGCAGCGAGGAGCGGGAGGGCCGCAGGAATGAGCAGTTCTTC.

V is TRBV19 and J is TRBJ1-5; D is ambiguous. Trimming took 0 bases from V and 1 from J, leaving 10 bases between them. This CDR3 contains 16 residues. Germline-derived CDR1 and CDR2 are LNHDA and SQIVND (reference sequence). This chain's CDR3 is CASSIDGQWSNQPQHF. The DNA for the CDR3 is TGTGCCAGTAGTATAGATGGGCAGTGGAGCAATCAGCCCCAGCATTTT.

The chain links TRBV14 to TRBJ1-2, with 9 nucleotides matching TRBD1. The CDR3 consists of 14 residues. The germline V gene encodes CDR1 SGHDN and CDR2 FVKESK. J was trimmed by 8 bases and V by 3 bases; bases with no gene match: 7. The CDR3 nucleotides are TGTGCCAGCAGCCAGGTGACAGGGGGACTCGGCTACACCTTC. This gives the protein CASSQVTGGLGYTF.

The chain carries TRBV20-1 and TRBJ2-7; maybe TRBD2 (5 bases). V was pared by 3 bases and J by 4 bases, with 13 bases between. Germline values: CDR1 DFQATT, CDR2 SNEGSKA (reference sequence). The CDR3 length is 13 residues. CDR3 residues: CSASISGRYEQYF. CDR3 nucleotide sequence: TGCAGTGCTAGTATCAGCGGCCGATACGAGCAGTACTTC.

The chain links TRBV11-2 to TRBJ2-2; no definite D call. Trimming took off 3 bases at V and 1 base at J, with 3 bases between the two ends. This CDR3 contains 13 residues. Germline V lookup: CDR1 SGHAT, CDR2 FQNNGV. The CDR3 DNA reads TGTGCCAGCAGCTTCGGGAACACCGGGGAGCTGTTTTTT. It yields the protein CASSFGNTGELFF.

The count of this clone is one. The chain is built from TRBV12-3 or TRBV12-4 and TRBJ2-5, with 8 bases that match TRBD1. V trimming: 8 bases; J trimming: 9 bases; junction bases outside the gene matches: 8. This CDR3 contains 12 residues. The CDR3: CASDRGSPAQYF. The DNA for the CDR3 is TGTGCCAGCGACAGGGGCTCGCCGGCCCAGTACTTC.

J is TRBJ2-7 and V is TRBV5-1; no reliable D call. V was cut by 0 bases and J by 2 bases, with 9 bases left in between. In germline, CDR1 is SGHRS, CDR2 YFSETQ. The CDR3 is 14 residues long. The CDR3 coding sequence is TGCGCCAGCAGCTTGGCGACACGGACCTACGAGCAGTACTTC. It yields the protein CASSLATRTYEQYF.

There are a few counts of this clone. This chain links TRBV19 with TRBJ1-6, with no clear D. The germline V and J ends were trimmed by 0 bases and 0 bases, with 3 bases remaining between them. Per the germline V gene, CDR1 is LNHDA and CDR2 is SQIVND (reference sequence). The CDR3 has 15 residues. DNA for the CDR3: TGTGCCAGTAGTATAGACAGCTCCTATAATTCACCCCTCCACTTT. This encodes CASSIDSSYNSPLHF. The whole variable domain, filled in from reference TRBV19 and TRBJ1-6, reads DGGITQSPKYLFRKEGQNVTLSCEQNLNHDAMYWYRQDPGQGLRLIYYSQIVNDFQKGDIAEGYSVSREKKESFPLTVTSAQKNPTAFYLCASSIDSSYNSPLHFGNGTRLTVT.

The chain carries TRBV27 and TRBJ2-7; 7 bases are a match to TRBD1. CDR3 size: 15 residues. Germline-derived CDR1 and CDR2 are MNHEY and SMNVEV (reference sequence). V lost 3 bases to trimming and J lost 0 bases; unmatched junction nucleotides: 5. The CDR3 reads CASSFTSGGSYEQYF. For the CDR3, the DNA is TGTGCCAGCAGTTTCACCTCAGGGGGCTCCTACGAGCAGTACTTC.